The 11 T cell receptor beta chains listed next were all sequenced from one sample in a study of T cells after yellow fever vaccination. MiXCR, run by TCRdb on the 5' RACE reads, gives a single entry per CDR3 protein. Among some 260,000 distinct CDR3 sequences listed, roughly 5% were seen once. The specimen was CD4+ T cells sorted from PBMCs, collected on the day of the yellow fever booster vaccination. The receptors shown here come from a man between 18 and 29 years old who received the YFV17D yellow fever vaccine.

The chain joins TRBV6-5 to TRBJ1-1; unclear D gene. Trimming removed 0 bases at V and 1 base at J, with 9 bases between. The CDR3 is 15 residues long. From germline, CDR1 is MNHEY and CDR2 SVGAGI. CDR3: CASSYSGMANTEAFF. In DNA, the CDR3 is TGTGCCAGCAGTTACTCCGGAATGGCGAACACTGAAGCTTTCTTT.

The sample holds many counts of this clonotype. At one boundary the junction diverges from the germline segment, which might be a read error. The chain carries TRBV7-2 and TRBJ2-1; D gene uncertain. CDR3 size: 12 residues. CDR1 SGHTA and CDR2 FQGNSA come from the germline V gene. The chain's CDR3 is CASNLPPAPQFF. The CDR3 nucleotides read TGTGCCAGCAACTTACCTCCGGCACCTCAGTTCTTC.

This clonotype was found a few times. The chain has TRBV7-9 and TRBJ2-2, with 7 bases matching TRBD2. V lost 3 bases, J lost 7 bases, and 5 bases stayed unmatched. Germline V gene sequence: CDR1 SEHNR, CDR2 FQNEAQ (reference sequence). The CDR3 is 14 amino acids. The chain's CDR3 is CASSFGGSVGELFF. The CDR3 DNA follows: TGTGCCAGCAGCTTCGGGGGGTCTGTCGGGGAGCTGTTTTTT.

This clonotype came up many times. The gene calls are TRBV5-1 and TRBJ2-3; D unresolved. The germline V gene encodes CDR1 SGHRS and CDR2 YFSETQ. The CDR3 totals 14 residues. The V and J ends lost 4 bases and 2 bases respectively, with 11 bases between them. The CDR3: CASSQEPSTDTQYF. In DNA form, the CDR3 reads TGCGCCAGCAGCCAGGAGCCTTCCACAGATACGCAGTATTTT.

In its sample, this clonotype was seen a few times. The chain links TRBV19 to TRBJ2-4, with TRBD1 matching over 9 bases. The CDR3 is made up of 16 amino acids. Looked up from germline, CDR1 is LNHDA and CDR2 is SQIVND (reference sequence). Trimming removed 1 base from V and 5 bases from J; junction bases left unmatched: 6. This CDR3 is CASSIGGQGFENIQYF. Written as DNA, the CDR3 is TGTGCCAGTAGTATAGGGGGACAGGGCTTCGAAAACATTCAGTACTTC. The full variable domain, in which reference TRBV19 and TRBJ2-4 provide the parts outside the CDR3, is DGGITQSPKYLFRKEGQNVTLSCEQNLNHDAMYWYRQDPGQGLRLIYYSQIVNDFQKGDIAEGYSVSREKKESFPLTVTSAQKNPTAFYLCASSIGGQGFENIQYFGAGTRLSVL.

This clonotype was detected ten times or more. This chain uses TRBV5-1 with TRBJ2-5; D call uncertain. CDR1 is SGHRS and CDR2 is YFSETQ in the germline V gene. This CDR3 is 15 amino acids long. V was pared by 4 bases and J by 4 bases, with 17 bases between. The CDR3 nucleotides read TGCGCCAGCAGCCCGGAACGTCACAAAGGAGAGACCCAGTACTTC. Translated: CASSPERHKGETQYF.

Ten or more counts support this clonotype. The CDR3 DNA sequence: TGTGCCAGCAGGCGACCGGGGACAGAGAATCAGCCCCAGCATTTT. This codes for CASRRPGTENQPQHF. The rearrangement links TRBV6-6 to TRBJ1-5; TRBD1 matches 7 bases. The ends lost 6 bases at V and 4 bases at J; junction bases unmatched: 9. This CDR3 has 15 residues. Germline V gives CDR1 MNHNY, CDR2 SVGAGI (reference sequence).

J is TRBJ1-1 and V is TRBV7-8, with a weak D call TRBD1 (5 bases). The CDR3 consists of 14 residues. Germline V gene sequence: CDR1 SGHVS, CDR2 FQNEAQ. Trimming removed 3 bases from V and 7 bases from J, with 15 bases in between. The CDR3 region is CASSLSAGGGEAFF. DNA of the CDR3: TGTGCCAGCAGCTTGTCTGCGGGGGGTGGTGAAGCTTTCTTT.

This clonotype was observed at least ten times. This chain uses TRBV6-5 with TRBJ2-5; 7 bases are a match to TRBD1. This CDR3 is built from 15 residues. The V gene's germline CDR1 is MNHEY and CDR2 SVGAGI. Germline trimming cut 6 bases from V and 5 bases from J; bases unmatched to any gene: 12. CDR3 residues: CASRRTGVLSETQYF. CDR3 coding DNA: TGTGCCAGCAGAAGAACAGGGGTCTTATCGGAGACCCAGTACTTC.

There are many counts of this clonotype. V is TRBV7-9 and J is TRBJ2-3; D is perhaps TRBD2 (5 bases). The CDR3 runs to 15 residues. Between the trimmed V and J ends, which lost 3 bases and 7 bases, there was a span of 17 bases. From germline, CDR1 is SEHNR and CDR2 FQNEAQ (reference sequence). CDR3 amino acids: CASSFRHGKLNTQYF. The CDR3 DNA sequence: TGTGCCAGCAGCTTCAGACACGGGAAGTTGAATACGCAGTATTTT.

This clonotype was detected many times. The chain joins TRBV7-9 to TRBJ2-5; the D gene could be TRBD1 or TRBD2 (5 bases each). V was pared by 5 bases and J by 1 base, with 11 bases between. CDR3 length: 14 amino acids. Germline V gives CDR1 SEHNR, CDR2 FQNEAQ (reference sequence). The DNA of the CDR3 is TGTGCCAGCAGCACCTTTGGGACCCAAGAGACCCAGTACTTC. The encoded protein is CASSTFGTQETQYF.